Each of the 4 T cell receptor beta chains below was sequenced from the same sample in a study of blood T cells in healthy people across ages. A second PCR, run for roughly 7 to 12 cycles, used a sample-barcoded 5' primer plus a J-beta primer mix. TCRdb re-analysed the 5' RACE reads in MiXCR, keeping a single row per CDR3 protein. The profile shows about 1.4 million distinct CDR3 sequences, around 59% of them singletons. The sample taken for sequencing was blood. All receptors derive from a man between 18 and 29 years old in good health.

This chain joins TRBV4-3 and TRBJ2-6, with 7 bases aligning to TRBD2. CDR1 LGHNA and CDR2 YSLEER come from the germline V gene. The CDR3 consists of 16 residues. With V trimmed by 1 base and J by 2 bases, 2 bases remained unmatched. This CDR3 is CASSQAAGAGANVLTF. CDR3 DNA: TGCGCCAGCAGCCAAGCGGCGGGGGCTGGGGCCAACGTCCTGACTTTC.

This clonotype showed up just a few times. The gene calls are TRBV4-3 and TRBJ1-4; unclear D gene. The V end lost 1 base, the J end lost 8 bases, and 5 bases lay between the germline ends. CDR3 length: 12 residues. Germline V CDR1 and CDR2: LGHNA, YSLEER. CDR3 nucleotides: TGCGCCAGCAGCCAAGTATCGGAAAAACTGTTTTTT. Its protein product is CASSQVSEKLFF.

In this sample, this clonotype turned up once. The rearrangement joins TRBV20-1 to TRBJ2-5; 8 positions agree with TRBD2. The J call may be in error: the DNA end matches TRBJ2-7 better. This CDR3 region has 13 residues. The V gene's germline CDR1 is DFQATT and CDR2 SNEGSKA (reference sequence). CDR3 residues: CSARPGLVHEQYF. The CDR3 nucleotides are TGCAGTGCTAGACCGGGACTAGTCCACGAGCAGTACTTC.

The chain is built from TRBV27 and TRBJ1-5, with D possibly being TRBD1 (5 bases). Trimming pared 6 bases from V and 6 bases from J, leaving 15 bases between. CDR1 and CDR2 from the germline V gene are MNHEY and SMNVEV (reference sequence). This CDR3 is 14 amino acids long. Written as DNA, the CDR3 is TGTGCCAGCAGCTCCGGGACTAGGAGTCAGCCCCAGCATTTT. It translates to CASSSGTRSQPQHF.